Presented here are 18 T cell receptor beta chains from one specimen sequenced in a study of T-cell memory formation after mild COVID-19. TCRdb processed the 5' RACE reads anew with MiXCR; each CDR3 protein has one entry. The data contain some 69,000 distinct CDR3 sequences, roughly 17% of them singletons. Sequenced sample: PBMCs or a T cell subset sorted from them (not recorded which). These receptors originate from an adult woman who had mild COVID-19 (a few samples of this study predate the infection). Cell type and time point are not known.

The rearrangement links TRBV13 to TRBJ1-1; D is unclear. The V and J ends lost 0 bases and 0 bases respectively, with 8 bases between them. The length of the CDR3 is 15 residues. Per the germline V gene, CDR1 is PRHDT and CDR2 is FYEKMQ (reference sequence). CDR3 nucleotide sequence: TGTGCCAGCAGCTTAGGGGGCAGGCTGAACACTGAAGCTTTCTTT. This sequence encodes CASSLGGRLNTEAFF.

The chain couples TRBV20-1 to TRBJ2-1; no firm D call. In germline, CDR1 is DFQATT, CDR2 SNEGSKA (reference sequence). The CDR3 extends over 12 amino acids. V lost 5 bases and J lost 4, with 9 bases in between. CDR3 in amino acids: CSAYPRYNEQFF. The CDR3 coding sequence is TGCAGTGCTTATCCACGGTACAATGAGCAGTTCTTC.

CDR3: CASSQTGESYEQYF. For the CDR3, the DNA is TGCGCCAGCAGCCAAACGGGGGAATCCTACGAGCAGTACTTC. This chain uses TRBV4-3 with TRBJ2-7, with D perhaps matching TRBD2 (6 bases). Trimming shortened V by 2 bases and J by 1 base, and 9 bases separated the two germline ends. This CDR3 has 14 amino acids. The germline gives CDR1 LGHNA, CDR2 YSLEER.

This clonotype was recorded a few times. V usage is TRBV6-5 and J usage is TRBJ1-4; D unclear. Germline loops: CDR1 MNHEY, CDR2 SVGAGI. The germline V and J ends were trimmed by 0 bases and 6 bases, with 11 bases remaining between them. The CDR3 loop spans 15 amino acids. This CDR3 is CASSYSMGFDEKLFF. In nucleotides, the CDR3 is TGTGCCAGCAGTTACTCGATGGGTTTTGATGAAAAACTGTTTTTT.

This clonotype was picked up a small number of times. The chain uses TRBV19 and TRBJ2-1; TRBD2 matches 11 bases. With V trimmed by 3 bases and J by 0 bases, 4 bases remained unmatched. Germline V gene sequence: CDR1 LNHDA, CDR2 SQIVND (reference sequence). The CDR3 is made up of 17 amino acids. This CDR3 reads CASSIASGGSSYNEQFF. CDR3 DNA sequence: TGTGCCAGTAGTATCGCTAGCGGGGGGAGCTCCTACAATGAGCAGTTCTTC.

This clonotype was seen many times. CDR3 in amino acids: CASSLAPSGRASSTDTQYF. The CDR3 DNA sequence: TGTGCCAGCAGCTTAGCGCCTAGCGGGAGGGCCTCTAGCACAGATACGCAGTATTTT. This chain joins TRBV7-6 and TRBJ2-3; TRBD2 matches at 12 bases. CDR1 is SGHVS, CDR2 FNYEAQ, per germline. J lost 0 bases, V lost 0 bases, and 7 bases had no gene match. This CDR3 has 19 residues.

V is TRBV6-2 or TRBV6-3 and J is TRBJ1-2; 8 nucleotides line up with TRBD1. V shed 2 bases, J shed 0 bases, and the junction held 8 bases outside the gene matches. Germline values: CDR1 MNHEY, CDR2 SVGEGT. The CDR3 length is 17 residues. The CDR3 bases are TGTGCCAGCAGTTACCTGGGACAGGAAGAAGCTAACTATGGCTACACCTTC. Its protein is CASSYLGQEEANYGYTF.

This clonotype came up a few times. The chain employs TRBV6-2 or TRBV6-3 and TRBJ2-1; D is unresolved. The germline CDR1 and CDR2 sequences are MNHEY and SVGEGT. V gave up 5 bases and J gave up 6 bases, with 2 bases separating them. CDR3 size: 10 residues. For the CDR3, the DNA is TGTGCCAGCAGTGGCAATGAGCAGTTCTTC. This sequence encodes CASSGNEQFF.

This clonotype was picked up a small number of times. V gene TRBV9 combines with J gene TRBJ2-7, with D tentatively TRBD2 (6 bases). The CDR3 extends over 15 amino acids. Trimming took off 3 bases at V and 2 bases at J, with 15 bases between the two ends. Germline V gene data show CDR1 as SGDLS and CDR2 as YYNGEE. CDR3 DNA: TGTGCCAGCAGCGACACCGGGAGAGCGACCTACGAGCAGTACTTC. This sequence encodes CASSDTGRATYEQYF.

CDR3 region: CASSPGGGSTDTQYF. CDR3 nucleotide sequence: TGTGCCAGCAGCCCCGGGGGAGGAAGCACAGATACGCAGTATTTT. The chain has TRBV7-3 and TRBJ2-3; D possibly corresponds to TRBD2 (6 bases). Trimming stripped 5 bases from V and 0 bases from J, with 12 bases between. The CDR3 extends over 15 amino acids. Germline CDR1 is SGHTA and CDR2 is FQGTGA.

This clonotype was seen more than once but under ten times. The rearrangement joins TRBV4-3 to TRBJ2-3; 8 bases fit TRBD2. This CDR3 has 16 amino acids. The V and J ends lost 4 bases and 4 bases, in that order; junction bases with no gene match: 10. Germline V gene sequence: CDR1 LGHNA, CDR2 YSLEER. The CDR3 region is CASSPRLAGFADTQYF. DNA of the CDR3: TGCGCCAGCAGCCCCCGCCTAGCGGGTTTCGCAGATACGCAGTATTTT.

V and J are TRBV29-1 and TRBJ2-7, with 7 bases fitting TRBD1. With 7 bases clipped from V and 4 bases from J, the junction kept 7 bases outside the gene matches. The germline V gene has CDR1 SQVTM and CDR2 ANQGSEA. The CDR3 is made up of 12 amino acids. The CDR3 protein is CSGRTGLYEQYF. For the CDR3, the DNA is TGCAGCGGTAGGACAGGTTTATACGAGCAGTACTTC.

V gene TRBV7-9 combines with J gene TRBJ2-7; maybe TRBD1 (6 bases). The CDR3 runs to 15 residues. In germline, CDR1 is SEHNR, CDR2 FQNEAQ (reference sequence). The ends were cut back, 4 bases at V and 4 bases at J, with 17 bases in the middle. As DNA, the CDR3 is TGTGCCAGCAGCTCGCCGGCAGGGGCTAAATACGAGCAGTACTTC. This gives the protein CASSSPAGAKYEQYF.

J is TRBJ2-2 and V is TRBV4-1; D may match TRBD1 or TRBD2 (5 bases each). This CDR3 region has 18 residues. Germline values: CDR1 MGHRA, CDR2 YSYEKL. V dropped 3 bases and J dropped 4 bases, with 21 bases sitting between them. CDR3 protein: CASSHVWGASGATGELFF. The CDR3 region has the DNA TGCGCCAGCAGCCATGTTTGGGGCGCAAGCGGCGCCACCGGGGAGCTGTTTTTT.

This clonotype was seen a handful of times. The CDR3 region is CASSQDRAGQPQHF. DNA of the CDR3: TGCGCCAGCAGCCAAGACAGGGCGGGTCAGCCCCAGCATTTT. This chain connects TRBV4-1 to TRBJ1-5; D might be TRBD1 (5 bases). This CDR3 spans 14 amino acids. The V end was cut by 0 bases, the J end by 6 bases, with 9 bases between. CDR1 is MGHRA, CDR2 YSYEKL, per germline.

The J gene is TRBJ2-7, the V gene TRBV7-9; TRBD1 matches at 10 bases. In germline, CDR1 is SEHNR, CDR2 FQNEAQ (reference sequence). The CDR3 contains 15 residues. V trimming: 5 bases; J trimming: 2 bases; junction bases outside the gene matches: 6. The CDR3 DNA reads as TGTGCCAGCAGCCCCCGGGACAGGGGAGCCTACGAGCAGTACTTC. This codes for CASSPRDRGAYEQYF.

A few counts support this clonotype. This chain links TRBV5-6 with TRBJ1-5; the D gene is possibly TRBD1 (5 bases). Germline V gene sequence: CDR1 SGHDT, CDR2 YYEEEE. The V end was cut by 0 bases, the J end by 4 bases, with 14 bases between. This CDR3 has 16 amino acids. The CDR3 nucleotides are TGTGCCAGCAGCTTGGAAAACGGGGGGGAGAATCAGCCCCAGCATTTT. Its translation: CASSLENGGENQPQHF. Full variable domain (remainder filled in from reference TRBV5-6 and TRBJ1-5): DAGVTQSPTHLIKTRGQQVTLRCSPKSGHDTVSWYQQALGQGPQFIFQYYEEEERQRGNFPDRFSGHQFPNYSSELNVNALLLGDSALYLCASSLENGGENQPQHFGDGTRLSIL.

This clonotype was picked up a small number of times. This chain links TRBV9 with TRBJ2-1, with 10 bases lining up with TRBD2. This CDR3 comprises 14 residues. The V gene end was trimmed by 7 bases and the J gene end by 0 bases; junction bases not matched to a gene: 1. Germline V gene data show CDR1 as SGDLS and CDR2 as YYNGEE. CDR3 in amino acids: CASSSGSSYNEQFF. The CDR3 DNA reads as TGTGCCAGCTCTAGCGGGAGCTCCTACAATGAGCAGTTCTTC.